Following are 17 T cell receptor beta chains from one sample sequenced in a study of shared clonotypes between healthy human individuals. Clones were read by immunoSEQ multiplex PCR, and TCRdb kept only the in-frame ones, dropping some. The repertoire has 560,000 or so clones, roughly 96% of them found once; the top ten carry more than 0.085%. It was CD45RO-negative cells, positively selected for CCR7, that made up naive CD8 cells, with terminally differentiated effector memory CD45RA+ cells excluded. The sequenced sample was naive CD8+ T cells sorted from blood. The source of these receptors is a woman aged 25 to 39 in good health.

The genes are TRBV27 and TRBJ2-7; D unclear. This CDR3 region has 12 residues. Trimming left V 7 bases short and J 5 bases short, with 12 bases between. CDR1 is MNHEY, CDR2 SMNVEV, per germline (reference sequence). CDR3 nucleotide sequence: TGTGCCAGCAACGGATCCGAGGACGAGCAGTACTTC. Protein product: CASNGSEDEQYF.

The CDR3 DNA sequence: TGTGCCAGCAGCGTAGAAGAAAGGGTCAGGGGTGAGCAGTTCTTC. Translating gives CASSVEERVRGEQFF. This chain links TRBV9 with TRBJ2-1; TRBD1 might be the D (6 bases). The ends were cut back, 0 bases at V and 9 bases at J, with 16 bases in the middle. This CDR3 is built from 15 residues. CDR1 is SGDLS and CDR2 is YYNGEE in the germline V gene.

The V gene is TRBV2, the J gene TRBJ2-1; TRBD2 matches at 11 bases. V gave up 11 bases and J gave up 6 bases; unmatched junction bases: 3. CDR3 length equals 12 residues. Germline V gene data show CDR1 as SNHLY and CDR2 as FYNNEI. The CDR3 reads CAPLAGANEQFF. Here the CDR3 DNA reads TGTGCCCCACTAGCGGGAGCCAATGAGCAGTTCTTC.

V is TRBV28 and J is TRBJ2-1; 12 bases are shared with TRBD2. The CDR3 runs to 18 residues. The J segment lost 0 bases and the V segment lost 4 bases, leaving 7 bases of the junction unmatched. CDR1 and CDR2 (germline): MDHEN, SYDVKM. The CDR3 bases are TGTGCCAGCAGTTCCGGACTAGCGGGATCCCTCTCCTACAATGAGCAGTTCTTC. Translating gives CASSSGLAGSLSYNEQFF.

This rearrangement joins TRBV4-1 to TRBJ2-7; 11 nucleotides align to TRBD2. Germline values: CDR1 MGHRA, CDR2 YSYEKL. The CDR3 has 17 residues. Trimming removed 4 bases from V and 3 bases from J; junction bases left unmatched: 11. The CDR3: CASSLSVAGGIFYEQYF. The CDR3 bases are TGCGCCAGCAGCCTCAGCGTAGCGGGAGGGATCTTCTACGAGCAGTACTTC.

The chain joins TRBV5-5 to TRBJ1-2; the D is unclear. The CDR3 is made up of 13 amino acids. Germline-derived CDR1 and CDR2 are SGHKS and YYEKEE (reference sequence). V was cut by 2 bases and J by 3 bases, with 8 bases left in between. CDR3 in amino acids: CASSLARDYGYTF. The CDR3 DNA sequence: TGTGCCAGCAGCTTAGCACGAGACTATGGCTACACCTTC. The full variable domain, rest sourced from reference TRBV5-5 and TRBJ1-2, is DAGVTQSPTHLIKTRGQQVTLRCSPISGHKSVSWYQQVLGQGPQFIFQYYEKEERGRGNFPDRFSARQFPNYSSELNVNALLLGDSALYLCASSLARDYGYTFGSGTRLTVV.

The chain couples TRBV27 to TRBJ2-5, with 10 bases identical to TRBD2. Germline lookup yields CDR1 MNHEY and CDR2 SMNVEV (reference sequence). This CDR3 comprises 13 residues. Trimming at V came to 8 bases and at J to 4 bases, leaving 4 bases not matched to a gene. The CDR3 region is CASGKREGETQYF. In DNA, the CDR3 is TGTGCCAGCGGAAAGCGGGAGGGAGAGACCCAGTACTTC.

This chain links TRBV7-2 with TRBJ2-1; tentatively, D is TRBD2 (6 bases). V was shortened by 1 base and J by 0 bases, with 16 bases between the two germline ends. This CDR3 contains 18 residues. The germline gives CDR1 SGHTA, CDR2 FQGNSA. The CDR3 coding sequence is TGTGCCAGCAGCTTAGAGATACTAGCCGCCGGCTCCTACAATGAGCAGTTCTTC. It translates to CASSLEILAAGSYNEQFF.

The rearrangement joins TRBV19 to TRBJ2-7; 9 nucleotides match TRBD1. V lost 5 bases, J lost 5 bases, and 4 bases stayed unmatched. The germline V gene encodes CDR1 LNHDA and CDR2 SQIVND (reference sequence). The CDR3 runs 13 residues. Here the CDR3 reads CASSLWTGDEQYF. The DNA for the CDR3 is TGTGCCAGTAGTCTCTGGACAGGGGACGAGCAGTACTTC.

V usage is TRBV28 and J usage is TRBJ2-1, with TRBD2 identical over 9 bases. This CDR3 region has 16 residues. Looked up from germline, CDR1 is MDHEN and CDR2 is SYDVKM. Trimming cost V 0 bases and J 4 bases; bases outside gene matches: 4. In DNA, the CDR3 is TGTGCCAGCAGTTTATGGGCTAGCGGGATTTACAATGAGCAGTTCTTC. Protein: CASSLWASGIYNEQFF. The entire variable domain, with the rest obtained from reference TRBV28 and TRBJ2-1, is as follows: DVKVTQSSRYLVKRTGEKVFLECVQDMDHENMFWYRQDPGLGLRLIYFSYDVKMKEKGDIPEGYSVSREKKERFSLILESASTNQTSMYLCASSLWASGIYNEQFFGPGTRLTVL.

The chain carries TRBV5-1 and TRBJ2-7, with unresolved D. The CDR3 has 13 residues. The V and J ends lost 2 bases and 2 bases respectively, with 8 bases between them. CDR1 and CDR2 (germline): SGHRS, YFSETQ. CDR3 nucleotides: TGCGCCAGCAGCTTCAGAACCACCTACGAGCAGTACTTC. It encodes CASSFRTTYEQYF.

The CDR3 sequence: CASSSGSGQHKVNTEAFF. The CDR3 DNA follows: TGTGCCAGCAGCTCCGGCTCAGGACAACACAAGGTGAACACTGAAGCTTTCTTT. The rearrangement links TRBV7-9 to TRBJ1-1; possible D gene TRBD1, 5 bases. V lost 4 bases, J lost 0 bases, and 21 bases lay in between. The CDR3 consists of 18 residues. Germline V gene lookup returns CDR1 SEHNR and CDR2 FQNEAQ (reference sequence).

The V and J genes are TRBV27 and TRBJ2-1, with D possibly matching TRBD2 (7 bases). Germline lookup yields CDR1 MNHEY and CDR2 SMNVEV (reference sequence). V shed 2 bases and J shed 2 bases, with 22 bases lying between them. CDR3 length: 19 amino acids. The DNA of the CDR3 is TGTGCCAGCAGTTTACGCCCAGGGGAGGGGGGACGGACCTACAATGAGCAGTTCTTC. Translated: CASSLRPGEGGRTYNEQFF.

The chain is built from TRBV18 and TRBJ2-7, with D hard to call. Between the trimmed V and J ends, which lost 4 bases and 1 base, there was a span of 20 bases. This CDR3 is built from 17 residues. Germline V gene lookup returns CDR1 KGHSH and CDR2 LQKENI. CDR3 loop: CASSLSGGKGPSYEQYF. As DNA, the CDR3 is TGTGCCAGCTCACTTTCTGGCGGTAAGGGCCCTTCCTACGAGCAGTACTTC.

As concerns this clone: Other DNA sequences in this sample translate to the same CDR3. J is TRBJ2-1 and V is TRBV27, with TRBD2 matching 11 bases. Germline CDR1 MNHEY, CDR2 SMNVEV (reference sequence). There are 16 residues in the CDR3. V was clipped by 0 bases and J by 3 bases; unmatched bases: 1. This CDR3 reads CASSLSSGRVYNEQFF. The CDR3, as DNA: TGTGCCAGCAGTTTATCTAGCGGGAGGGTCTACAATGAGCAGTTCTTC.

The chain carries TRBV4-1 and TRBJ2-7, with TRBD2 as a possible D gene (5 bases). This CDR3 has 15 residues. Germline CDR1 and CDR2: MGHRA and YSYEKL. Trimming pared 5 bases from V and 2 bases from J, leaving 16 bases between. The CDR3 reads CASSKIGSGTYEQYF. In nucleotides, the CDR3 is TGCGCCAGCAGCAAAATCGGGTCGGGAACCTACGAGCAGTACTTC.

The rearrangement links TRBV27 to TRBJ2-2; tentative D call: TRBD1 (6 bases). Germline values: CDR1 MNHEY, CDR2 SMNVEV (reference sequence). This CDR3 has 13 amino acids. V was trimmed by 6 bases and J by 7 bases, leaving 12 bases between them. As DNA, the CDR3 is TGTGCCAGCAGACAACAGGGATTCGGGGAGCTGTTTTTT. Residues: CASRQQGFGELFF.